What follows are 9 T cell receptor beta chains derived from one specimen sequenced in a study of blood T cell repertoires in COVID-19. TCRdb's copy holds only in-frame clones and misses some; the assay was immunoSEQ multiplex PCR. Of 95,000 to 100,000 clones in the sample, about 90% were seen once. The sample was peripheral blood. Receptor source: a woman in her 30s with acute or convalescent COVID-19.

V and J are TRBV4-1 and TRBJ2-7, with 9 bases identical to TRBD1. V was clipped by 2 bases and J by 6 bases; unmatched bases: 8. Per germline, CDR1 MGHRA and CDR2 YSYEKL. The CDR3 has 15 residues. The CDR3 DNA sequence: TGCGCCAGCAGCCAACTCCCGGGACAGGGAGGCGAGCAGTACTTC. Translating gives CASSQLPGQGGEQYF.

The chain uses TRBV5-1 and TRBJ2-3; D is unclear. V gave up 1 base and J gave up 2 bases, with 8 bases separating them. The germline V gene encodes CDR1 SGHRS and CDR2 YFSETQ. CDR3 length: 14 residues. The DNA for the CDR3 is TGCGCCAGCAGCTTGATTTCTTACACAGATACGCAGTATTTT. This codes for CASSLISYTDTQYF.

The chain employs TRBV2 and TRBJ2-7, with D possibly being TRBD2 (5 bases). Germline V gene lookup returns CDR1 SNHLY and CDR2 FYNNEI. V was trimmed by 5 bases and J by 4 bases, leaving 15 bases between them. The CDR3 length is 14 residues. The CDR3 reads CASSTDTTGYEQYF. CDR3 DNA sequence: TGTGCCAGCAGTACAGACACAACGGGGTACGAGCAGTACTTC.

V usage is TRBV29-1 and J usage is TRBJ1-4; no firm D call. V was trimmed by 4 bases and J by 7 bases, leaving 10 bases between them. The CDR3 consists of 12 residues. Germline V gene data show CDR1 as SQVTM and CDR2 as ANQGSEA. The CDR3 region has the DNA TGCAGCGTTGCCGGGGAAGGTGAAAAACTGTTTTTT. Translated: CSVAGEGEKLFF.

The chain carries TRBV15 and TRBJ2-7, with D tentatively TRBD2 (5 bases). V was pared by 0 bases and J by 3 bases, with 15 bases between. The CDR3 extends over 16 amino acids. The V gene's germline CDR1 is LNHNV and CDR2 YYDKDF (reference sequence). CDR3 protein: CATSRDQSLRDYEQYF. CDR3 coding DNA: TGTGCCACCAGCAGAGATCAGAGCCTCCGGGACTACGAGCAGTACTTC.

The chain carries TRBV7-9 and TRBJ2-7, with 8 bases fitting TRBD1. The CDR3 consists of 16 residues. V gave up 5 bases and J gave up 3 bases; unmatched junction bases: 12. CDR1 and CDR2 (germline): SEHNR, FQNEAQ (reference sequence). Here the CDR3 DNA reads TGTGCCAGCAGCCAATCTAGGACAGGGAACTTCTACGAGCAGTACTTC. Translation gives CASSQSRTGNFYEQYF.

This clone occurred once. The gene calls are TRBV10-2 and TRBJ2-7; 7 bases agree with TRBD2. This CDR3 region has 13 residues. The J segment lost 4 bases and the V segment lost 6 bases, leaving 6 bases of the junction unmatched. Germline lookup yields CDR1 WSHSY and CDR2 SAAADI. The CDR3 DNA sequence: TGCGCCAGCAGGTCTGGGGGGGGGTACGAGCAGTACTTC. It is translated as CASRSGGGYEQYF.

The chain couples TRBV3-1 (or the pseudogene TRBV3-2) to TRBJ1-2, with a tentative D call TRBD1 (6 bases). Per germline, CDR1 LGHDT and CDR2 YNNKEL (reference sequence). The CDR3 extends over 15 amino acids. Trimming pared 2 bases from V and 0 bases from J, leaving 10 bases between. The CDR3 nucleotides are TGTGCCAGCAGCCAAATGGGGGCGCCTAACTATGGCTACACCTTC. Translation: CASSQMGAPNYGYTF.

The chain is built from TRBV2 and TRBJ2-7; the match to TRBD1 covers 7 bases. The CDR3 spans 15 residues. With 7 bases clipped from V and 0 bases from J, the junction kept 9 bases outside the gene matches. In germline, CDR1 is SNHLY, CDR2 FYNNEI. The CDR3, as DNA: TGTGCCAGCATTCTGACGACAGGGCGCTCCTACGAGCAGTACTTC. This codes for CASILTTGRSYEQYF.